This paragraph covers one T cell receptor beta chain sequence. Its target is not known. This CDR3 spans 14 amino acids. Germline V gene sequence: CDR1 SGHAT, CDR2 FQNNGV. Trimming removed 3 bases at V and 1 base at J, with 8 bases between. This sample stems from a study of shared clonotypes between healthy human individuals. Notes on the study in general: Owing to a small donor count, the genetic and exposure-history diversity represented was limited.

Division of CD4+ cells produced a CD45RA+ naive subset and a CD45RA-negative memory subset. Generated by immunoSEQ multiplex PCR, the TCRdb table keeps only in-frame clones and is missing some. The repertoire includes 2.5 million or so clones, approximately 92% of them detected once, and around 0.14% sits in the top ten. Sequencing input: naive CD4+ T cells sorted from blood. The subset is: CD45RA+ positively selected. The J gene is TRBJ2-3, the V gene TRBV11-2, with D unclear. This receptor was taken from a man between 18 and 29 years old in good health. Here the CDR3 reads CASSFFQGTDTQYF. In DNA form, the CDR3 reads TGTGCCAGCAGCTTTTTCCAGGGCACAGATACGCAGTATTTT.